This record covers a single T cell receptor (beta chain). TRB was amplified by touch-down multiplex PCR, primer pools A and B combined. TCRdb reworked the multiplex PCR reads into one entry per CDR3 protein, no DNA. The sample data list about 7,000 distinct CDR3 sequences. This sample is drawn from a study of T cell clusters in autoimmune cytopenias. Roughly 38,000 genome equivalents of blood DNA were amplified for TRB. This CDR3 is 14 amino acids long. These data also formed part of another study, on T cell repertoires in aging, cancer and after chemotherapy.

This chain uses TRBV12-3 or TRBV12-4 with TRBJ2-1. The sequence was obtained from a human donor in good health. The sequenced material came from peripheral blood. This chain's CDR3 is CASTLPLLGNEQFF.